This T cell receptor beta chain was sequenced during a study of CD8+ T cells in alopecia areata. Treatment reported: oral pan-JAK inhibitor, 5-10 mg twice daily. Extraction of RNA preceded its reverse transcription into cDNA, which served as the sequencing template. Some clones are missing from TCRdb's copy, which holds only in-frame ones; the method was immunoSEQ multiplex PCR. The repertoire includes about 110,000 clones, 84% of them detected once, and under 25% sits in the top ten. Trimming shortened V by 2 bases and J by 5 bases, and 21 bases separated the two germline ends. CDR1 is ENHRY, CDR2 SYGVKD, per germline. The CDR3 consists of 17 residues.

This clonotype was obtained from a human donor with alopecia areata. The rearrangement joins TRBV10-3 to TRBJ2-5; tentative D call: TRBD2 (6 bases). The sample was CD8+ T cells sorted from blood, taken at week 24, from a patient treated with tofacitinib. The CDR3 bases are TGTGCCATCAGTGAGGTCGGCCTGACTAGTTTGGTGGAGACCCAGTACTTC. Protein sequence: CAISEVGLTSLVETQYF.